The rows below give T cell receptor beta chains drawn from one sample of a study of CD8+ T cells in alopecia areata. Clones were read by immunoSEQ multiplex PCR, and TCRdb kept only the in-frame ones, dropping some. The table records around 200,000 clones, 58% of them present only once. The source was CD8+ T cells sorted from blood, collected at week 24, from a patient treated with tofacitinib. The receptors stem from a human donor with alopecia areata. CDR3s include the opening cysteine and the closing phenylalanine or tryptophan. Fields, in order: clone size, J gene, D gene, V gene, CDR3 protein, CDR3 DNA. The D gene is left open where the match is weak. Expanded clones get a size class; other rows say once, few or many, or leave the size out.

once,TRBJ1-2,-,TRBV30,CAERPGLNYGYTF,TGTGCTGAACGACCGGGACTTAACTATGGCTACACCTTC
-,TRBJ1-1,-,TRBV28,CASSMGSEGTEAFF,TGTGCCAGCAGTATGGGGTCAGAGGGCACTGAAGCTTTCTTT
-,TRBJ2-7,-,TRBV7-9,CASSFQGAEQYF,TGTGCCAGCAGCTTTCAGGGTGCGGAGCAGTACTTC
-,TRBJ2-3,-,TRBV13,CASSWGLGETTDTQYF,TGTGCCAGCAGTTGGGGGCTCGGGGAAACCACAGATACGCAGTATTTT
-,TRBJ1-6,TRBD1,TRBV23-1,CASSQRAYYRGKSSPLHF,TGCGCCAGCAGTCAACGCGCCTACTACAGGGGGAAAAGTTCACCCCTCCACTTT
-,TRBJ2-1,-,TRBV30,CAWSGTGASYNEQFF,TGTGCCTGGAGTGGCACGGGGGCGAGTTACAATGAGCAGTTCTTC
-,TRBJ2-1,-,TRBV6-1,CASSEAQSSNEQFF,TGTGCCAGCAGTGAAGCCCAGTCTTCCAATGAGCAGTTCTTC
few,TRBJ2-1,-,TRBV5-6,CASSLDAGGPNEQFF,TGTGCCAGCAGCTTGGACGCCGGGGGGCCCAATGAGCAGTTCTTC
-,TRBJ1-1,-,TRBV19,CASRPRVHTEAFF,TGTGCCAGTAGACCCAGGGTTCACACTGAAGCTTTCTTT
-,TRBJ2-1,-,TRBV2,CASSDSGFSSYNEQFF,TGTGCCAGCAGTGATTCGGGCTTCAGCTCCTACAATGAGCAGTTCTTC
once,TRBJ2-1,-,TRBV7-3,CASSFQGAGDEQFF,TGTGCCAGCAGCTTTCAGGGAGCTGGGGATGAGCAGTTCTTC
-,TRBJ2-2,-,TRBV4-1,CASSRGPANTGELFF,TGCGCCAGCAGCCGGGGGCCTGCGAACACCGGGGAGCTGTTTTTT
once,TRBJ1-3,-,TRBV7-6,CASSLGSSGNTIYF,TGTGCCAGCAGCTTGGGATCCTCTGGAAACACCATATATTTT
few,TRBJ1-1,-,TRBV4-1,CASRLGGSNTEAFF,TGCGCCAGCAGACTCGGTGGGTCGAACACTGAAGCTTTCTTT
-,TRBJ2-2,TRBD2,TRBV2,CASSGGFTGELFF,TGTGCCAGCAGCGGGGGGTTCACCGGGGAGCTGTTTTTT